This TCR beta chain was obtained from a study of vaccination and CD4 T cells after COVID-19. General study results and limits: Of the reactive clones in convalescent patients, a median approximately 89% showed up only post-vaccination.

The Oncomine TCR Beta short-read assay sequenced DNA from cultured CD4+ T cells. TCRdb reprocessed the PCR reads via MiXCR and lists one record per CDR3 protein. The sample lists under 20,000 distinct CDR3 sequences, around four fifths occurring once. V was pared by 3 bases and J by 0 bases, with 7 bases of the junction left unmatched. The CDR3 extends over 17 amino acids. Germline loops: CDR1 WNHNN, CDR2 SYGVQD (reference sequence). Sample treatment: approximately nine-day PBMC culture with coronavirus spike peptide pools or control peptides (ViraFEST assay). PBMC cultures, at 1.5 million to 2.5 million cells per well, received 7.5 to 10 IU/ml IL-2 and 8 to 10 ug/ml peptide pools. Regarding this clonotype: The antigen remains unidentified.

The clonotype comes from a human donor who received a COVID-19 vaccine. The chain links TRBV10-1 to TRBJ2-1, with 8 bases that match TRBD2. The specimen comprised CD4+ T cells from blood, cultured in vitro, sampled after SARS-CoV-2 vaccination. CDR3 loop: CASSDTGGAHSYNEQFF. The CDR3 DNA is TGCGCCAGCAGTGATACGGGAGGGGCCCACTCCTACAATGAGCAGTTCTTC.